The subject of this entry is one TCR beta chain. Its recognized antigen is unknown. This sample is drawn from a study of control samples from healthy donors and cancer patients (dated by TCRdb to 2020 to 2022). The library was prepared using the immunoSEQ multiplex PCR assay. As stored in TCRdb, this immuneACCESS dataset retains in-frame rearrangements with V and J assigned. A fraction of the clones does not appear; measured against another copy, unresolved V genes explain less than half of the discrepancy, and the remainder lacks a known reason. The table of this sample itemizes about 200,000 clones. The ten largest account for more than 2% of the sample. From the cysteine up to the phenylalanine, the CDR3 has a length of 15 residues. The read is trimmed to its CDR3 DNA, 45 bases read in frame from base 1. The germline V gene provides CDR1 MDHEN and CDR2 SYDVKM. Trimmed from V: 2 bases; trimmed from J: 5 bases; junction bases lacking a gene match: 7.

The chain is made from TRBV28 and TRBJ2-5, and TRBD1 aligns with 8 junction nucleotides. This receptor was identified in a woman aged 30 to 39 in good health. Source material: blood. The nucleotides read TGTGCCAGCAGTTTAAGGACAGGGAGTTTCGAGACCCAGTACTTC. It translates to CASSLRTGSFETQYF.